This T cell receptor (beta chain) was profiled in a study of shared clonotypes between healthy human individuals. The CDR3 is 15 residues long. The V gene end was trimmed by 5 bases and the J gene end by 1 base; junction bases not matched to a gene: 3. The germline V gene has CDR1 SEHNR and CDR2 FQNEAQ (reference sequence). General study points: Among donors, sharing of clonotypes was expected to be affected by sequencing depth.

As for this clone: Its antigen is unknown. The identical CDR3 is also encoded by other nucleotide sequences in the sample.

Generated by immunoSEQ multiplex PCR, the TCRdb table keeps only in-frame clones and is missing some. This sample has about 2.4 million clones; more than 85% occur once, and the top ten carry around 0.37%. V is TRBV7-9 and J is TRBJ2-3; 10 nucleotides line up with TRBD2. Sequenced sample: naive CD4+ T cells from PBMCs. As to subset: CD45RA+ positively selected. The receptor comes from a man between 18 and 35 years old in good health. Some clones in this sample may be carry-over from other donors' samples. The CDR3 region has the DNA TGTGCCAGCAGCCCGGGGACTAGCGGCACAGATACGCAGTATTTT. It is translated as CASSPGTSGTDTQYF.